This entry lists 9 T cell receptor beta chains sequenced from one sample in a study of shared clonotypes between healthy human individuals. The repertoire was sequenced with immunoSEQ multiplex PCR; TCRdb's copy has only in-frame clones and lacks some. The table includes just over 2,000,000 clones, approximately 95% detected once. The sequenced sample was naive CD4+ T cells sorted from blood. Subset specified: CD45RA+ positively selected. All receptors derive from a man younger than 30 in good health.

The CDR3 spells CASLKTSGYNEQFF. The CDR3 nucleotides are TGTGCCAGTCTTAAGACTAGCGGCTACAATGAGCAGTTCTTC. The V call is TRBV18, the J call TRBJ2-1, with 9 positions matching TRBD2. Germline V gene data show CDR1 as KGHSH and CDR2 as LQKENI. V was pared by 9 bases and J by 3 bases, with 6 bases of the junction left unmatched. The CDR3 runs to 14 residues. Supplemented by reference TRBV18 and TRBJ2-1, the full variable domain reads NAGVMQNPRHLVRRRGQEARLRCSPMKGHSHVYWYRQLPEEGLKFMVYLQKENIIDESGMPKERFSAEFPKEGPSILRIQQVVRGDSAAYFCASLKTSGYNEQFFGPGTRLTVL.

The rearrangement joins TRBV5-1 to TRBJ1-2, with D perhaps matching TRBD1 (6 bases). The CDR3 is 16 amino acids. V was clipped by 0 bases and J by 2 bases, with 14 bases between them. Germline V CDR1 and CDR2: SGHRS, YFSETQ. CDR3 sequence (DNA): TGCGCCAGCAGCTTGGGGGGGACACCTGGAAACTATGGCTACACCTTC. Translation gives CASSLGGTPGNYGYTF.

The V call is TRBV19, the J call TRBJ2-7; 9 nucleotides line up with TRBD1. The V gene's germline CDR1 is LNHDA and CDR2 SQIVND (reference sequence). The trim removed 4 bases at V and 3 bases at J, leaving 7 bases unmatched. CDR3 length: 15 amino acids. CDR3 protein: CASSTGQGLRYEQYF. CDR3 in DNA: TGTGCCAGTAGTACGGGACAGGGACTTCGCTACGAGCAGTACTTC.

About this clone: Distinct nucleotide sequences in the sample also encode this CDR3. This chain joins TRBV5-1 and TRBJ1-1; TRBD1 matches at 10 bases. Germline CDR1 and CDR2: SGHRS and YFSETQ. Trimming at V came to 4 bases and at J to 4 bases, leaving 4 bases not matched to a gene. The CDR3 runs 14 residues. The chain's CDR3 is CASSVGQGGTEAFF. The CDR3 nucleotides read TGCGCCAGCAGCGTAGGACAGGGGGGCACTGAAGCTTTCTTT.

This chain uses TRBV5-1 with TRBJ1-2; possibly TRBD1 for D (5 bases). CDR3 length: 14 residues. CDR1 is SGHRS and CDR2 is YFSETQ in the germline V gene. V lost 3 bases, J lost 8 bases, and 17 bases lay in between. DNA for the CDR3: TGCGCCAGCAGCTCCTCGCCACAGGATGGAGGCTACACCTTC. Its translation is CASSSSPQDGGYTF.

The chain recombines TRBV7-8 with TRBJ2-7; D is perhaps TRBD2 (6 bases). With 5 bases removed from V and 6 bases from J, the gap between germline ends came to 26 bases. The CDR3 contains 17 residues. Per germline, CDR1 SGHVS and CDR2 FQNEAQ. The CDR3 sequence is CASSPLWRGSFSGEQYF. The CDR3 DNA reads as TGTGCCAGCAGCCCCCTCTGGAGGGGCTCCTTTTCCGGCGAGCAGTACTTC.

Here the CDR3 DNA reads TGTGCCAGCAGCTTATGGGAGGGAGCCATGGGCTCCTACAATGAGCAGTTCTTC. It is translated as CASSLWEGAMGSYNEQFF. The genes are TRBV11-2 and TRBJ2-1; 7 bases fit TRBD2. The CDR3 has 18 residues. Germline lookup yields CDR1 SGHAT and CDR2 FQNNGV. V trimming: 2 bases; J trimming: 0 bases; junction bases outside the gene matches: 10.

This clone has just a few counts. The same CDR3 also results from other DNA sequences found in this sample. V gene TRBV18 combines with J gene TRBJ2-4, with unresolved D. This CDR3 spans 13 amino acids. Germline-derived CDR1 and CDR2 are KGHSH and LQKENI. V lost 1 base and J lost 0, with 1 base in between. The CDR3 spells CASSPLAKNIQYF. As DNA, the CDR3 is TGTGCCAGCTCACCACTAGCCAAAAACATTCAGTACTTC. Variable domain in full (rest from reference TRBV18 and TRBJ2-4): NAGVMQNPRHLVRRRGQEARLRCSPMKGHSHVYWYRQLPEEGLKFMVYLQKENIIDESGMPKERFSAEFPKEGPSILRIQQVVRGDSAAYFCASSPLAKNIQYFGAGTRLSVL.

This chain uses TRBV29-1 with TRBJ1-4; unclear D gene. The germline V gene has CDR1 SQVTM and CDR2 ANQGSEA. Trimming removed 5 bases at V and 7 bases at J, with 14 bases between. There are 13 residues in the CDR3. For the CDR3, the DNA is TGCAGCGTTTTCGGACCCGCGGGTGAAAAACTGTTTTTT. It specifies CSVFGPAGEKLFF.